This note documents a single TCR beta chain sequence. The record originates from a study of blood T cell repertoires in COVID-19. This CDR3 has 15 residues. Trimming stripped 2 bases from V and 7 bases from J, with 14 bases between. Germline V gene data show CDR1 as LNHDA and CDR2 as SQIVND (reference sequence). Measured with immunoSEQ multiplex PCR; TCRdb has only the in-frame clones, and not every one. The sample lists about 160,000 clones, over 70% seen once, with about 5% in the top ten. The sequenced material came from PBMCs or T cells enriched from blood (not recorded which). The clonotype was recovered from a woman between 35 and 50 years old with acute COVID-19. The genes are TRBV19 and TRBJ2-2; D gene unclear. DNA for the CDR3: TGTGCCAGTAGTATACAATCCGTGTTAGTCGGGGAGCTGTTTTTT. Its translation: CASSIQSVLVGELFF.